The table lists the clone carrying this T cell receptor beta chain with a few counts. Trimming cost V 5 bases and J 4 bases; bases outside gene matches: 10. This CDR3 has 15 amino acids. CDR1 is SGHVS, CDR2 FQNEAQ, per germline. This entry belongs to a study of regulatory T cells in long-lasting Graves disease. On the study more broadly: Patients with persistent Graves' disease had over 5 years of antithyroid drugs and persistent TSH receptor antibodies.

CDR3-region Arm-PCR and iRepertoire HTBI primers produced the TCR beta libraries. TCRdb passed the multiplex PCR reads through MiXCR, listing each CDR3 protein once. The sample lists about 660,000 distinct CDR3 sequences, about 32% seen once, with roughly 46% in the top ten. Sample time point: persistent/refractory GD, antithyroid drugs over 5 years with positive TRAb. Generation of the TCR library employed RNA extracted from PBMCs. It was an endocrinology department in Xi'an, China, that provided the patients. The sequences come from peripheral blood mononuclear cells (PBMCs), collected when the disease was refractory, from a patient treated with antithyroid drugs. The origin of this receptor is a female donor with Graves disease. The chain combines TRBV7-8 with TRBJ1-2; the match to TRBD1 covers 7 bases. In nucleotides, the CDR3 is TGTGCCAGCAGCCCATTAGGGGGCGCTTCCTATGGCTACACCTTC. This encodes CASSPLGGASYGYTF. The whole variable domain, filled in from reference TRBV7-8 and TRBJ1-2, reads GAGVSQSPRYKVAKRGQDVALRCDPISGHVSLFWYQQALGQGPEFLTYFQNEAQLDKSGLPSDRFFAERPEGSVSTLKIQRTQQEDSAVYLCASSPLGGASYGYTFGSGTRLTVV.